A selection of T cell receptor beta chains follows, all from one sample in a study of T cell responses to AZD1222 COVID-19 vaccine. The method was immunoSEQ multiplex PCR; TCRdb's version includes in-frame clones alone and lacks a portion of them. The sample shows 90,000 to 120,000 clones, 70% to 90% of them seen only once. Material: peripheral blood, obtained on day 0 of AZD1222 vaccination. Receptor source: an adult in good health. The CDR3 runs from the conserved cysteine through the conserved F or W. Fields, in order: clone size, V gene, J gene, D gene, CDR3 DNA, CDR3 protein. A D gene is named only where the DNA matches it firmly. The listing skips clone size in some rows; elsewhere it reads once, few, many or a size class.

abundance: NA; v_gene: TRBV12-3/TRBV12-4; j_gene: TRBJ1-5; d_gene: NA; CDR3nt: TGTGCCAGCAGCCCAAATAATCAGCCCCAGCATTTT; CDR3aa: CASSPNNQPQHF
abundance: once; v_gene: TRBV7-3; j_gene: TRBJ1-1; d_gene: NA; CDR3nt: TGTGCCAGCAGCGGACAAAGGGACACTGAAGCTTTCTTT; CDR3aa: CASSGQRDTEAFF
abundance: NA; v_gene: TRBV28; j_gene: TRBJ1-1; d_gene: TRBD1; CDR3nt: TGTGCCAGCAGCACGAACAGGGGGGAAGCTTTCTTT; CDR3aa: CASSTNRGEAFF
abundance: NA; v_gene: TRBV6-5; j_gene: TRBJ1-2; d_gene: NA; CDR3nt: TGTGCCAGCATCCGCGAGCAGAGTCTTGGCTACACCTTC; CDR3aa: CASIREQSLGYTF
abundance: NA; v_gene: TRBV11-2; j_gene: TRBJ2-5; d_gene: NA; CDR3nt: TGTGCCAGCAGCCAACCACTCGGCAGGTTAGAGACCCAGTACTTC; CDR3aa: CASSQPLGRLETQYF
abundance: NA; v_gene: TRBV29-1; j_gene: TRBJ1-3; d_gene: NA; CDR3nt: TGCAGCGTTGAAGCTCGCAGGTCTAACACCATATATTTT; CDR3aa: CSVEARRSNTIYF
abundance: NA; v_gene: TRBV11-2; j_gene: TRBJ1-6; d_gene: TRBD1; CDR3nt: TGTGCCAGCAGCTTAGGCGGGGGACAGTATAATTCACCCCTCCACTTT; CDR3aa: CASSLGGGQYNSPLHF
abundance: NA; v_gene: TRBV5-5; j_gene: TRBJ2-5; d_gene: TRBD2; CDR3nt: TGTGCCAGCAGCTTCGGTAGCGGGGTAGTTGGGGAGACCCAGTACTTC; CDR3aa: CASSFGSGVVGETQYF
abundance: NA; v_gene: TRBV11-2; j_gene: TRBJ2-3; d_gene: TRBD1; CDR3nt: TGTGCCAGCAGCTTACAAGGACAGGGGGTGACAGATACGCAGTATTTT; CDR3aa: CASSLQGQGVTDTQYF
abundance: NA; v_gene: TRBV2; j_gene: TRBJ2-4; d_gene: TRBD1; CDR3nt: TGTGCCAGCAGACCCGGGACAGACAAAAACATTCAGTACTTC; CDR3aa: CASRPGTDKNIQYF
abundance: NA; v_gene: TRBV5-4; j_gene: TRBJ1-1; d_gene: NA; CDR3nt: TGTGCCAGCAGCTTGGTTAAGAACACTGAAGCTTTCTTT; CDR3aa: CASSLVKNTEAFF
abundance: NA; v_gene: TRBV7-9; j_gene: TRBJ1-6; d_gene: NA; CDR3nt: TGTGCCAGCAGCCGAGGGGGAGAATCACCCCTCCACTTT; CDR3aa: CASSRGGESPLHF
abundance: NA; v_gene: TRBV11-2; j_gene: TRBJ2-2; d_gene: NA; CDR3nt: TGTGCCAGCAGCCGGATGGGGCTCAACACCGGGGAGCTGTTTTTT; CDR3aa: CASSRMGLNTGELFF
abundance: NA; v_gene: TRBV5-4; j_gene: TRBJ1-4; d_gene: NA; CDR3nt: TGTGCCAGCAGCTTTTCCCCCCGGGGAGGTGAAAAACTGTTTTTT; CDR3aa: CASSFSPRGGEKLFF
abundance: NA; v_gene: TRBV28; j_gene: TRBJ2-1; d_gene: NA; CDR3nt: TGTGCCAGCAGTTCCCCTCCAGGGAACAATGAGCAGTTCTTC; CDR3aa: CASSSPPGNNEQFF
abundance: few; v_gene: TRBV9; j_gene: TRBJ1-1; d_gene: NA; CDR3nt: TGTGCCAGCAGCGTAGACGTATCAGTGAACACTGAAGCTTTCTTT; CDR3aa: CASSVDVSVNTEAFF
abundance: NA; v_gene: TRBV5-6; j_gene: TRBJ1-1; d_gene: TRBD1; CDR3nt: TGTGCCAGCAGCTTCGGGACAGGGAGGTATGAAGCTTTCTTT; CDR3aa: CASSFGTGRYEAFF
abundance: NA; v_gene: TRBV7-6; j_gene: TRBJ2-1; d_gene: TRBD2; CDR3nt: TGTGCCAGCACATCACCAGCGGGGGGGTCCACCGTGGATGAGCAGTTCTTC; CDR3aa: CASTSPAGGSTVDEQFF
abundance: NA; v_gene: TRBV5-5; j_gene: TRBJ1-5; d_gene: NA; CDR3nt: TGTGCCAGCAGCCTGGGAGAGTTAAATCAGCCCCAGCATTTT; CDR3aa: CASSLGELNQPQHF
abundance: NA; v_gene: TRBV6-4; j_gene: TRBJ1-2; d_gene: NA; CDR3nt: TGTGCCAGCAGTGACTCGATCGGCAGGGTCGGATATGGCTACACCTTC; CDR3aa: CASSDSIGRVGYGYTF
abundance: few; v_gene: TRBV28; j_gene: TRBJ2-1; d_gene: TRBD2; CDR3nt: TGTGCCAGCAGTACTAGCGGGGGGACTTACAATGAGCAGTTCTTC; CDR3aa: CASSTSGGTYNEQFF
abundance: few; v_gene: TRBV3-1/TRBV3-2; j_gene: TRBJ1-3; d_gene: NA; CDR3nt: TGTGCCAGCAGCCGGTTCCTCGAGGGCTCTGGAAACACCATATATTTT; CDR3aa: CASSRFLEGSGNTIYF
abundance: NA; v_gene: TRBV6-1; j_gene: TRBJ1-5; d_gene: NA; CDR3nt: TGTGCCAGCAGTGAATTACCGGGCAGCGGTCAGCCCCAGCATTTT; CDR3aa: CASSELPGSGQPQHF
abundance: NA; v_gene: TRBV10-3; j_gene: TRBJ1-2; d_gene: NA; CDR3nt: TGTGCCATCAGTGAGGGAACGGGGAACCAAAACTATGGCTACACCTTC; CDR3aa: CAISEGTGNQNYGYTF
abundance: once; v_gene: TRBV28; j_gene: TRBJ1-2; d_gene: NA; CDR3nt: TGTGCCAGCAGTCTACGACGGGGTTCGACCTTC; CDR3aa: CASSLRRGSTF
abundance: NA; v_gene: TRBV28; j_gene: TRBJ1-3; d_gene: NA; CDR3nt: TGTGCCAGCAGTTTGCCCGGAAACACCATATATTTT; CDR3aa: CASSLPGNTIYF
abundance: NA; v_gene: TRBV9; j_gene: TRBJ2-5; d_gene: NA; CDR3nt: TGTGCCAGCACCCGAGGGTCCCACGAAGAGACCCAGTACTTC; CDR3aa: CASTRGSHEETQYF
abundance: NA; v_gene: TRBV29-1; j_gene: TRBJ2-3; d_gene: NA; CDR3nt: TGCAGCGTTGAAGAGGGGTCTGGAGATACGCAGTATTTT; CDR3aa: CSVEEGSGDTQYF
abundance: NA; v_gene: TRBV5-4; j_gene: TRBJ2-1; d_gene: TRBD2; CDR3nt: TGTGCCAGCAGCTCGACTAGCGGGGGGGCCAGCTCCTACAATGAGCAGTTCTTC; CDR3aa: CASSSTSGGASSYNEQFF
abundance: NA; v_gene: TRBV7-9; j_gene: TRBJ1-5; d_gene: NA; CDR3nt: TGTGCCAGCAGCCCGCCAGGGGGCAATCAGCCCCAGCATTTT; CDR3aa: CASSPPGGNQPQHF
abundance: NA; v_gene: TRBV6-5; j_gene: TRBJ1-2; d_gene: NA; CDR3nt: TGTGCCAGCAGACGAAAACCAGAGGCAAGTGGCTACACCTTC; CDR3aa: CASRRKPEASGYTF
abundance: NA; v_gene: TRBV7-2; j_gene: TRBJ2-7; d_gene: NA; CDR3nt: TGTGCCAGCAGCCCGGCGGGGACCGCCCGAACCTACGAGCAGTACTTC; CDR3aa: CASSPAGTARTYEQYF
abundance: NA; v_gene: TRBV11-2; j_gene: TRBJ2-5; d_gene: TRBD2; CDR3nt: TGTGCCAGCAGCTTAGGGGGACTAGCGGGGGCCCAAGAGACCCAGTACTTC; CDR3aa: CASSLGGLAGAQETQYF
abundance: NA; v_gene: TRBV6-5; j_gene: TRBJ2-3; d_gene: TRBD1; CDR3nt: TGTGCCAGCAGGGATACAGGGGGCACAGATACGCAGTATTTT; CDR3aa: CASRDTGGTDTQYF
abundance: NA; v_gene: TRBV11-2; j_gene: TRBJ1-1; d_gene: NA; CDR3nt: TGTGCCAGCAGCTTATATTCCAGGGGAAACACTGAAGCTTTCTTT; CDR3aa: CASSLYSRGNTEAFF
abundance: NA; v_gene: TRBV7-3; j_gene: TRBJ1-1; d_gene: NA; CDR3nt: TGTGCCAGCAGCTTAACTTTCAGTATGAACACTGAAGCTTTCTTT; CDR3aa: CASSLTFSMNTEAFF
abundance: NA; v_gene: TRBV7-2; j_gene: TRBJ1-6; d_gene: TRBD1; CDR3nt: TGTGCCAGCAGCTTACCAGGGGGCTATTCACCCCTCCACTTT; CDR3aa: CASSLPGGYSPLHF
abundance: NA; v_gene: TRBV5-1; j_gene: TRBJ1-1; d_gene: NA; CDR3nt: TGCGCCAGCAGCTCGGACGTGTATCCTGAAGCTTTCTTT; CDR3aa: CASSSDVYPEAFF
abundance: NA; v_gene: TRBV7-9; j_gene: TRBJ1-2; d_gene: TRBD1; CDR3nt: TGTGCCAGCAGCAGCGACAGGGTAAAGGGCTACACCTTC; CDR3aa: CASSSDRVKGYTF
abundance: NA; v_gene: TRBV7-2; j_gene: TRBJ2-1; d_gene: TRBD2; CDR3nt: TGTGCCAGCAGCCCCCCTAGCGGGGGGGCGGTTGAGCAGTTCTTC; CDR3aa: CASSPPSGGAVEQFF
abundance: few; v_gene: TRBV2; j_gene: TRBJ2-5; d_gene: TRBD1; CDR3nt: TGTGCCAGCAGCACTGGGACAGGGAGTCTAGGGGAGACCCAGTACTTC; CDR3aa: CASSTGTGSLGETQYF
abundance: NA; v_gene: TRBV19; j_gene: TRBJ1-5; d_gene: TRBD1; CDR3nt: TGTGCCAGTAGTATCCAGGGGGGAACTCAGCCCCAGCATTTT; CDR3aa: CASSIQGGTQPQHF
abundance: NA; v_gene: TRBV9; j_gene: TRBJ2-1; d_gene: NA; CDR3nt: TGTGCCAGCAGCGTAGTGGTTAATGAGCAGTTCTTC; CDR3aa: CASSVVVNEQFF
abundance: NA; v_gene: TRBV28; j_gene: TRBJ1-5; d_gene: TRBD1; CDR3nt: TGTGCCAGCAGCACCCACGGACAGGGAAGCAATCAGCCCCAGCATTTT; CDR3aa: CASSTHGQGSNQPQHF
abundance: NA; v_gene: TRBV5-1; j_gene: TRBJ1-3; d_gene: NA; CDR3nt: TGCGCCAGCAGCTTCAGCAGGGAATACGGAAACACCATATATTTT; CDR3aa: CASSFSREYGNTIYF
abundance: NA; v_gene: TRBV6-6; j_gene: TRBJ2-3; d_gene: NA; CDR3nt: TGTGCCAGCCGCAAGGTGCCCACAGATACGCAGTATTTT; CDR3aa: CASRKVPTDTQYF
abundance: NA; v_gene: TRBV4-2; j_gene: TRBJ2-6; d_gene: TRBD1; CDR3nt: TGTGCCAGCAGCCAAGAAATGGACAGGGGTATTGGTGCTGGGGCCAACGTCCTGACTTTC; CDR3aa: CASSQEMDRGIGAGANVLTF
abundance: NA; v_gene: TRBV2; j_gene: TRBJ1-2; d_gene: TRBD1; CDR3nt: TGTGCCAGCAGTGGGACAGGGGCCTTGTACGGCTACACCTTC; CDR3aa: CASSGTGALYGYTF
abundance: NA; v_gene: TRBV4-1; j_gene: TRBJ2-7; d_gene: TRBD1; CDR3nt: TGCGCCAGCAGCTCCGGGACAGGGCCCTACGAGCAGTACTTC; CDR3aa: CASSSGTGPYEQYF
abundance: NA; v_gene: TRBV5-1; j_gene: TRBJ1-5; d_gene: NA; CDR3nt: TGCGCCAGCAGCCCTCGGGGGGGCCGGGGCAATCAGCCCCAGCATTTT; CDR3aa: CASSPRGGRGNQPQHF
abundance: NA; v_gene: TRBV6-6; j_gene: TRBJ2-5; d_gene: NA; CDR3nt: TGTGCCAGCAGTCCCGGGACAAAAAAATCGTACCAAGAGACCCAGTACTTC; CDR3aa: CASSPGTKKSYQETQYF
abundance: few; v_gene: TRBV12-3/TRBV12-4; j_gene: TRBJ1-1; d_gene: TRBD1; CDR3nt: TGTGCCAGCAGTTTAGCCGGGGACAGTGAAGCTTTCTTT; CDR3aa: CASSLAGDSEAFF
abundance: NA; v_gene: TRBV5-5; j_gene: TRBJ1-2; d_gene: NA; CDR3nt: TGTGCCAGCAGCTCCGAGTCGGGGTACGGCTACACCTTC; CDR3aa: CASSSESGYGYTF
abundance: once; v_gene: TRBV5-1; j_gene: TRBJ1-1; d_gene: NA; CDR3nt: TGCGCCAGCAGCTTTCCGGGGAAGGAAGCTTTCTTT; CDR3aa: CASSFPGKEAFF
abundance: NA; v_gene: TRBV29-1; j_gene: TRBJ1-1; d_gene: NA; CDR3nt: TGCAGCGTTGTTCTAATAATAATTAACACTGAAGCTTTCTTT; CDR3aa: CSVVLIIINTEAFF
abundance: NA; v_gene: TRBV7-2; j_gene: TRBJ1-5; d_gene: NA; CDR3nt: TGTGCCAGCAGCTTAGTATCAGGGAATAGCAATCAGCCCCAGCATTTT; CDR3aa: CASSLVSGNSNQPQHF
abundance: few; v_gene: TRBV5-4; j_gene: TRBJ1-2; d_gene: TRBD1; CDR3nt: TGTGCCAGCAGCATCGCGCTACAGGGGGCCTATGGCTACACCTTC; CDR3aa: CASSIALQGAYGYTF